What follows describes a single TCR beta chain. The CDR3 is made up of 15 amino acids. CDR1 and CDR2 (germline): SGHKS, YYEKEE (reference sequence). The trim removed 1 base at V and 6 bases at J, leaving 3 bases unmatched. The sample originates from a study of blood T cell repertoires in COVID-19. Study as a whole: PBMCs, B-cell-depleted T cells, or T cells provided the cDNA or gDNA that made up the material.

Donors in Cohort 3 counted as recovered after two negative PCRs, clearance, or symptom resolution. Method: immunoSEQ multiplex PCR; TCRdb's copy keeps in-frame clones and lacks some. The table includes around 170,000 clones, about 84% detected once. The sequence was obtained from a man in his fifties or sixties who had recovered from COVID-19. The chain carries TRBV5-5 and TRBJ2-3; 12 positions agree with TRBD2. The sequenced sample consisted of PBMCs or T cells enriched from blood (not recorded which). The CDR3 DNA reads as TGTGCCAGCAGCTTGTGGCTAGCGGGGGGGGATACGCAGTATTTT. It is translated as CASSLWLAGGDTQYF. The full variable domain, its missing parts supplied by reference TRBV5-5 and TRBJ2-3, is DAGVTQSPTHLIKTRGQQVTLRCSPISGHKSVSWYQQVLGQGPQFIFQYYEKEERGRGNFPDRFSARQFPNYSSELNVNALLLGDSALYLCASSLWLAGGDTQYFGPGTRLTVL.